The source of this T cell receptor beta chain is a study of naive and memory T cell subsets. Study-wide points: Naive repertoires, especially CD8, held a few larger clonotypes, possibly memory cells re-expressing CD45RA.

The CDR3 totals 9 residues. Trimming cost V 8 bases and J 14 bases, with 12 bases left between them. In germline, CDR1 is SEHNR, CDR2 FQNEAQ (reference sequence). The beta constant-region primer was an equimolar mix of two oligonucleotides covering TRBC1 and TRBC2. Ligated cDNA was amplified by four rounds of PCR with nested alpha and beta constant-region primers and SP2. MiXCR was run by TCRdb on the UMI-ligation and nested PCR reads, yielding one entry per CDR3 protein. The sample has under 150,000 distinct CDR3 sequences; approximately 21% are singletons. Many counts were recorded for this clonotype. Its target is not known.

This TCR was sampled from a human donor in good health. This chain joins TRBV7-9 and TRBJ1-1; perhaps TRBD1 as D (6 bases). Source material: naive CD8+ T cells from blood. The CDR3 region is CASGGGKFF. In nucleotides, the CDR3 is TGTGCCAGCGGGGGCGGAAAGTTCTTT.